This entry lists 17 T cell receptor beta chains sequenced from one sample in a study of CD8+ T cells in alopecia areata. Regarding treatment: oral pan-JAK inhibitor, 5-10 mg twice daily. Extraction of RNA preceded its reverse transcription into cDNA, which served as the sequencing template. TCRdb keeps only in-frame clones here, not all; method: immunoSEQ multiplex PCR. The sample lists hundreds of thousands of clones; 60% were seen once. Here the sequenced sample was CD4+ T cells sorted from blood, taken at week 52, from a patient treated with tofacitinib. The receptors originated from a human donor with alopecia areata.

This rearrangement joins TRBV7-3 to TRBJ2-3, with 8 bases matching TRBD2. Germline V lookup: CDR1 SGHTA, CDR2 FQGTGA. The CDR3 has 14 residues. The J segment lost 6 bases and the V segment lost 2 bases, leaving 4 bases of the junction unmatched. CDR3 DNA: TGTGCCAGCAGCTTACAAGCGGGGGCCGATACGCAGTATTTT. The encoded protein is CASSLQAGADTQYF.

The genes are TRBV2 and TRBJ2-7; the D is unclear. This CDR3 has 10 amino acids. Germline V gene lookup returns CDR1 SNHLY and CDR2 FYNNEI. V dropped 8 bases and J dropped 6 bases, with 8 bases sitting between them. The CDR3 coding sequence is TGTGCCAGCCGGAGCCTCGAGCAGTACTTC. Translation gives CASRSLEQYF. Full variable domain (rest looked up from reference TRBV2 and TRBJ2-7): EPEVTQTPSHQVTQMGQEVILRCVPISNHLYFYWYRQILGQKVEFLVSFYNNEISEKSEIFDDQFSVERPDGSNFTLKIRSTKLEDSAMYFCASRSLEQYFGPGTRLTVT.

This chain links TRBV18 with TRBJ1-1; no firm D call. Germline V gene data show CDR1 as KGHSH and CDR2 as LQKENI. This CDR3 has 13 residues. V lost 2 bases to trimming and J lost 10 bases, with 14 bases between them. Here the CDR3 reads CASSPGGLAGAFF. DNA of the CDR3: TGTGCCAGCTCACCAGGCGGGCTCGCGGGAGCTTTCTTT.

This clone was picked up a small number of times. The V and J genes are TRBV2 and TRBJ1-6, with D unclear. The CDR3 has 12 amino acids. V lost 4 bases and J 7 bases, leaving 5 bases between the germline ends. Germline lookup yields CDR1 SNHLY and CDR2 FYNNEI. In DNA form, the CDR3 reads TGTGCCAGCAGTGCCGCAAATTCACCCCTCCACTTT. Translated: CASSAANSPLHF.

The table lists this clone with a few counts. The V call is TRBV11-2, the J call TRBJ2-3; the D call may be TRBD1 or TRBD2 (6 bases each). The CDR3 consists of 15 residues. The germline gives CDR1 SGHAT, CDR2 FQNNGV. V was trimmed by 5 bases and J by 3 bases, leaving 15 bases between them. The CDR3 is CASSGRRGATDTQYF. The CDR3 nucleotides read TGTGCCAGCAGCGGTAGGAGGGGGGCGACAGATACGCAGTATTTT.

The chain combines TRBV30 with TRBJ2-2; 12 bases map to TRBD1. V was pared by 3 bases and J by 7 bases, with 3 bases of the junction left unmatched. This CDR3 comprises 14 residues. Germline lookup yields CDR1 GTSNPN and CDR2 SVGIG (reference sequence). The CDR3 protein is CAWRGTGGFGELFF. CDR3 nucleotides: TGTGCCTGGAGGGGGACAGGGGGCTTCGGGGAGCTGTTTTTT.

The V and J genes are TRBV25-1 and TRBJ1-1, with D possibly matching TRBD1 (6 bases). CDR3 length: 13 amino acids. Trimming pared 7 bases from V and 0 bases from J, leaving 9 bases between. CDR1 is MGHDK and CDR2 is SYGVNS in the germline V gene. DNA of the CDR3: TGTGCCAGCATGGACAGCCTGAACACTGAAGCTTTCTTT. Its protein product is CASMDSLNTEAFF.

The chain couples TRBV7-2 to TRBJ1-5; the D gene is possibly TRBD1 (5 bases). V lost 5 bases and J lost 9, with 17 bases in between. This CDR3 comprises 14 residues. Germline CDR1 SGHTA, CDR2 FQGNSA. The CDR3 nucleotides read TGTGCCAGCAGCGGACAATGGGGAATTGGGCCCCAGCATTTT. Protein product: CASSGQWGIGPQHF.

The rearrangement links TRBV7-3 to TRBJ2-1; possible D gene TRBD1, 5 bases. The length of the CDR3 is 18 residues. Trimming took off 4 bases at V and 0 bases at J, with 19 bases between the two ends. Germline-derived CDR1 and CDR2 are SGHTA and FQGTGA. Here the CDR3 reads CASSSLLGQGISYNEQFF. As DNA, the CDR3 is TGTGCCAGCAGCTCTCTCCTAGGGCAGGGAATCTCCTACAATGAGCAGTTCTTC.

This CDR3 reads CAWSQSRGHGLYTF. DNA of the CDR3: TGTGCCTGGTCCCAGAGTCGTGGACACGGACTCTACACCTTC. The V call is TRBV30, the J call TRBJ1-2; maybe TRBD1 (5 bases). The germline gives CDR1 GTSNPN, CDR2 SVGIG (reference sequence). Deletions cut 5 bases from V and 10 bases from J, with 23 bases between. The CDR3 sequence is 14 residues long.

V and J are TRBV13 and TRBJ2-7; tentatively, D is TRBD1 (5 bases). V was shortened by 5 bases and J by 4 bases, with 12 bases between the two germline ends. Germline CDR1 reads PRHDT; CDR2 reads FYEKMQ (reference sequence). CDR3 length equals 13 residues. The CDR3 DNA follows: TGTGCCAGCAGCCTGGACAAGGAGTACGAGCAGTACTTC. It encodes CASSLDKEYEQYF.

The chain uses TRBV5-1 and TRBJ1-5, with a tentative D call TRBD1 (5 bases). This CDR3 is built from 16 residues. Trimming cost V 4 bases and J 5 bases, with 19 bases left between them. Germline values: CDR1 SGHRS, CDR2 YFSETQ. The CDR3 region has the DNA TGCGCCAGCAGCCTAAGGCCCCAGGGTGGGGATCAGCCCCAGCATTTT. Protein sequence: CASSLRPQGGDQPQHF.

V gene TRBV7-9 combines with J gene TRBJ1-1, with D uncertain. The V and J ends lost 7 bases and 5 bases respectively, with 8 bases between them. The germline gives CDR1 SEHNR, CDR2 FQNEAQ (reference sequence). The length of the CDR3 is 11 residues. CDR3 coding DNA: TGTGCCAGCACCCGAGGGACTGAAGCTTTCTTT. Amino acid sequence: CASTRGTEAFF.

This chain uses TRBV4-1 with TRBJ2-1; 8 bases agree with TRBD2. There are 17 residues in the CDR3. V was pared by 1 base and J by 0 bases, with 5 bases of the junction left unmatched. CDR1 and CDR2 from the germline V gene are MGHRA and YSYEKL. CDR3 sequence: CASSQVLAGISYNEQFF. CDR3 sequence (DNA): TGCGCCAGCAGCCAAGTGCTAGCGGGTATCTCCTACAATGAGCAGTTCTTC.

V is TRBV19 and J is TRBJ2-6; 8 nucleotides match TRBD1. Per the germline V gene, CDR1 is LNHDA and CDR2 is SQIVND (reference sequence). The junction had 11 bases not matched to a gene; V was cut back by 7 bases and J by 0 bases. The CDR3 extends over 18 amino acids. CDR3 in DNA: TGTGCCAGTAAGGGATTGACCGACAGGGGCTCTGGGGCCAACGTCCTGACTTTC. Its protein product is CASKGLTDRGSGANVLTF.

The chain links TRBV30 to TRBJ2-7; D is ambiguous. CDR3 length: 13 residues. CDR1 is GTSNPN and CDR2 is SVGIG in the germline V gene (reference sequence). Trimming removed 1 base from V and 6 bases from J, with 13 bases in between. The CDR3 reads CAWSAAGFREQYF. Here the CDR3 DNA reads TGTGCCTGGAGTGCCGCAGGTTTTCGCGAGCAGTACTTC.

This clone has only a few counts. The chain uses TRBV19 and TRBJ2-7; the D gene is possibly TRBD2 (5 bases). Trimming stripped 5 bases from V and 0 bases from J, with 11 bases between. The germline V gene encodes CDR1 LNHDA and CDR2 SQIVND (reference sequence). The CDR3 covers 14 residues. CDR3 region: CASSRRRSSYEQYF. CDR3 in DNA: TGTGCCAGTAGTCGACGGAGGAGCTCCTACGAGCAGTACTTC.